The T cell receptor (beta chain) under discussion was sequenced for a study of T cell clonality in common variable immunodeficiency. The study, taken as a whole, reports: CVID subjects had higher TCRbeta clonality than healthy controls, most marked in about a third. Links between repertoire features and CVID complications were heterogeneity-limited.

Sequenced by immunoSEQ multiplex PCR; TCRdb stores in-frame clones only, minus some. The record shows 50,000 or so clones for this sample, with no singletons present. Only a few counts were recorded for this clone. Its antigen is still unknown. A junction boundary mismatches the germline segment, possibly from a read error. The read stops 3 residues short of the end of the CDR3; the missing end is completed from the germline J gene. The CDR3 is made up of 16 amino acids. Looked up from germline, CDR1 is LNHDA and CDR2 is SQIVND (reference sequence). The sample consisted of peripheral blood mononuclear cells. This chain links TRBV19 with TRBJ2-3; TRBD1 aligns across 9 bases. The TCR originated in a person between 18 and 70 years old in good health. The CDR3 DNA, read in part, is TGTGCCAGTAGTATATCGGACAGGGGCTTAACAGAGACG. Translated: CASSISDRGLTET. Given in full, the CDR3 is CASSISDRGLTETQYF.